The next 17 T cell receptor beta chains were all read from a single sample in a study of T cell changes during pregnancy in multiple sclerosis. The data were produced by immunoSEQ multiplex PCR, yet TCRdb's version contains in-frame clones alone and is incomplete. This table has over 45,000 clones, around nine tenths appearing once. The source was CD4+ T cells from peripheral blood mononuclear cells, collected in the third trimester of pregnancy. All receptors come from a female donor with multiple sclerosis, enrolled in a pregnancy study.

The chain links TRBV6-6 to TRBJ2-3; TRBD2 matches at 7 bases. CDR3 length equals 15 residues. Per the germline V gene, CDR1 is MNHNY and CDR2 is SVGAGI (reference sequence). The trim removed 2 bases at V and 6 bases at J, leaving 8 bases unmatched. CDR3: CASSYPSGGSDTQYF. DNA for the CDR3: TGTGCCAGCAGTTACCCTAGCGGAGGATCCGATACGCAGTATTTT.

The chain combines TRBV27 with TRBJ2-7, with 7 bases that match TRBD2. Trimming at V came to 6 bases and at J to 3 bases, leaving 11 bases not matched to a gene. This CDR3 spans 15 amino acids. The V gene's germline CDR1 is MNHEY and CDR2 SMNVEV (reference sequence). DNA for the CDR3: TGTGCCAGCAGCTTGGGGGTCGGGGGGATCTACGAGCAGTACTTC. Translation: CASSLGVGGIYEQYF.

V is TRBV5-1 and J is TRBJ1-2; the D is unclear. Germline loops: CDR1 SGHRS, CDR2 YFSETQ. Trimming shortened V by 0 bases and J by 8 bases, and 11 bases separated the two germline ends. The CDR3 contains 13 residues. Here the CDR3 DNA reads TGCGCCAGCAGCTTGGACCCTTCTCTAGGCTACACCTTC. Protein product: CASSLDPSLGYTF. The full variable domain, in which reference TRBV5-1 and TRBJ1-2 provide the parts outside the CDR3, is KAGVTQTPRYLIKTRGQQVTLSCSPISGHRSVSWYQQTPGQGLQFLFEYFSETQRNKGNFPGRFSGRQFSNSRSEMNVSTLELGDSALYLCASSLDPSLGYTFGSGTRLTVV.

The chain carries TRBV2 and TRBJ2-2, with 10 bases lining up with TRBD2. The CDR3 totals 18 residues. With V trimmed by 2 bases and J by 7 bases, 13 bases remained unmatched. Per germline, CDR1 SNHLY and CDR2 FYNNEI. The DNA of the CDR3 is TGTGCCAGCAGTGAACGGCCTAGCGGGAGATTCGGTGACGGGGAGCTGTTTTTT. It encodes CASSERPSGRFGDGELFF.

This clone was observed once. The chain has TRBV4-2 and TRBJ1-4; tentative D call: TRBD1 (6 bases). Trimming shortened V by 2 bases and J by 8 bases, and 15 bases separated the two germline ends. Germline CDR1 and CDR2: LGHNA and YNFKEQ. The CDR3 sequence is 15 residues long. The CDR3 DNA is TGTGCCAGCAGCCAAACCGGGACATTACCAGAAAAACTGTTTTTT. Its translation: CASSQTGTLPEKLFF.

The table lists this clone with a few counts. The CDR3 nucleotides read TGCGCCAGCAGTGAGCAATACAATGAGCAGTTCTTC. Encoded protein: CASSEQYNEQFF. The chain uses TRBV10-1 and TRBJ2-1; no firm D call. The CDR3 has 12 residues. V gave up 2 bases and J gave up 4 bases, with 3 bases separating them. Per the germline V gene, CDR1 is WNHNN and CDR2 is SYGVQD (reference sequence).

The V and J genes are TRBV7-2 and TRBJ1-5, with D unclear. This CDR3 contains 14 residues. CDR1 and CDR2 from the germline V gene are SGHTA and FQGNSA. Between the trimmed V and J ends, which lost 2 bases and 5 bases, there was a span of 10 bases. Written as DNA, the CDR3 is TGTGCCAGCAGCTTAATCGGGGTTGATCAGCCCCAGCATTTT. It translates to CASSLIGVDQPQHF.

The chain has TRBV5-1 and TRBJ2-1; 7 nucleotides line up with TRBD1. From germline, CDR1 is SGHRS and CDR2 YFSETQ. V shed 4 bases, J shed 0 bases, and the junction held 4 bases outside the gene matches. The CDR3 spans 15 residues. CDR3 in DNA: TGCGCCAGCAGCATAAGACAGGGCTCCTACAATGAGCAGTTCTTC. This encodes CASSIRQGSYNEQFF.

The chain joins TRBV25-1 to TRBJ1-2; D may be TRBD1 (5 bases). Germline V gene lookup returns CDR1 MGHDK and CDR2 SYGVNS. This CDR3 spans 14 amino acids. Trimming took 0 bases from V and 7 from J, leaving 12 bases between them. CDR3 in amino acids: CASSEYEGVGGYTF. For the CDR3, the DNA is TGTGCCAGCAGTGAATATGAAGGGGTTGGTGGCTACACCTTC.

The rearrangement joins TRBV19 to TRBJ1-2, with a possible D match to TRBD1 (6 bases). CDR1 and CDR2 (germline): LNHDA, SQIVND (reference sequence). CDR3 size: 14 residues. The germline V and J ends were trimmed by 3 bases and 8 bases, with 16 bases remaining between them. This CDR3 is CASSIRGEAYGYTF. As DNA, the CDR3 is TGTGCCAGTAGTATCAGGGGTGAGGCTTACGGCTACACCTTC.

Comment on this clone: Other nucleotide sequences from this sample produce the same CDR3. This chain's CDR3 is CASSLIGQGATEAFF. CDR3 sequence (DNA): TGTGCCAGCAGCTTAATCGGACAGGGTGCCACTGAAGCTTTCTTT. The chain carries TRBV11-2 and TRBJ1-1, with 8 positions matching TRBD1. With V trimmed by 2 bases and J by 4 bases, 6 bases remained unmatched. CDR1 is SGHAT and CDR2 is FQNNGV in the germline V gene. The CDR3 is 15 amino acids.

The chain couples TRBV6-6 to TRBJ1-5; 7 bases map to TRBD1. Germline assignment: CDR1 MNHNY and CDR2 SVGAGI (reference sequence). The CDR3 is 14 residues long. V shed 6 bases, J shed 4 bases, and the junction held 6 bases outside the gene matches. The chain's CDR3 is CASRPGTENQPQHF. CDR3 DNA sequence: TGTGCCAGCAGACCCGGGACAGAGAATCAGCCCCAGCATTTT.

Here the CDR3 DNA reads TGCAGAGCAGGGGGCAATGAGCAGTTCTTC. Its protein product is CRAGGNEQFF. The V call is TRBV20-1, the J call TRBJ2-1; TRBD1 aligns across 7 bases. Germline assignment: CDR1 DFQATT and CDR2 SNEGSKA (reference sequence). This CDR3 is 10 amino acids long.

The genes are TRBV4-1 and TRBJ2-5; TRBD2 might be the D (5 bases). Trimming removed 0 bases from V and 3 bases from J, with 14 bases in between. The germline V gene encodes CDR1 MGHRA and CDR2 YSYEKL. This CDR3 has 16 amino acids. In nucleotides, the CDR3 is TGCGCCAGCAGCCAAGATCTAGCACTAGTAGAAGAGACCCAGTACTTC. Translation gives CASSQDLALVEETQYF.

This clone was counted a few times. The rearrangement joins TRBV11-3 to TRBJ2-2, with a tentative D call TRBD2 (5 bases). From germline, CDR1 is SGHNT and CDR2 YENEEA. V was clipped by 7 bases and J by 1 base, with 10 bases between them. The CDR3 runs 14 residues. Written as DNA, the CDR3 is TGTGCCAGCACCGCGGGCCTGAACACCGGGGAGCTGTTTTTT. This encodes CASTAGLNTGELFF.

V usage is TRBV5-1 and J usage is TRBJ1-2, with D possibly matching TRBD1 (5 bases). CDR3 length: 13 amino acids. The germline V and J ends were trimmed by 4 bases and 7 bases, with 14 bases remaining between them. Germline CDR1 SGHRS, CDR2 YFSETQ. CDR3 region: CASSATGDGGYTF. The CDR3 region has the DNA TGCGCCAGCAGCGCGACGGGGGACGGTGGCTACACCTTC.

The V gene is TRBV4-2, the J gene TRBJ1-1; possibly TRBD1 for D (5 bases). Between the trimmed V and J ends, which lost 1 base and 1 base, there was a span of 7 bases. Germline V gene lookup returns CDR1 LGHNA and CDR2 YNFKEQ. The CDR3 totals 14 residues. CDR3 residues: CASSQGTKNTEAFF. DNA of the CDR3: TGTGCCAGCAGCCAAGGGACAAAGAACACTGAAGCTTTCTTT.